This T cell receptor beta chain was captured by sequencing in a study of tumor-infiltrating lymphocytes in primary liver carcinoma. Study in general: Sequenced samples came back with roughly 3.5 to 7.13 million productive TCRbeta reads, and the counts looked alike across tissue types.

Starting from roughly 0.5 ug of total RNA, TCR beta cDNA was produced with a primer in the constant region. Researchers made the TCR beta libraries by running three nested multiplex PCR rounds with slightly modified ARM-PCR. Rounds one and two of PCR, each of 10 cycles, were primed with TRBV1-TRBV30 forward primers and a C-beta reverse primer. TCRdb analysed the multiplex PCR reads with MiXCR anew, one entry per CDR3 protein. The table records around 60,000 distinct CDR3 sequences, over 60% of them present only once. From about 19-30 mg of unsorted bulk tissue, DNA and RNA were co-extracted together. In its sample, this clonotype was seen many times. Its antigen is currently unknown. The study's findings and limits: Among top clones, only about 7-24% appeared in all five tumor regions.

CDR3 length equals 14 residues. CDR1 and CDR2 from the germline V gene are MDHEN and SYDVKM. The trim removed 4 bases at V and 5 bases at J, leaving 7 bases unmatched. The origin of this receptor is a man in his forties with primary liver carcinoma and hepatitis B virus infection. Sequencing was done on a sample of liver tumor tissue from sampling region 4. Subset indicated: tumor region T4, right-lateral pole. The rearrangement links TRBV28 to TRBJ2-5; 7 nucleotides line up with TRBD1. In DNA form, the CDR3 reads TGTGCCAGCAGTTCGGGACAGTCAGGCGAGACCCAGTACTTC. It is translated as CASSSGQSGETQYF. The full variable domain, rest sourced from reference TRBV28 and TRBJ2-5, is DVKVTQSSRYLVKRTGEKVFLECVQDMDHENMFWYRQDPGLGLRLIYFSYDVKMKEKGDIPEGYSVSREKKERFSLILESASTNQTSMYLCASSSGQSGETQYFGPGTRLLVL.